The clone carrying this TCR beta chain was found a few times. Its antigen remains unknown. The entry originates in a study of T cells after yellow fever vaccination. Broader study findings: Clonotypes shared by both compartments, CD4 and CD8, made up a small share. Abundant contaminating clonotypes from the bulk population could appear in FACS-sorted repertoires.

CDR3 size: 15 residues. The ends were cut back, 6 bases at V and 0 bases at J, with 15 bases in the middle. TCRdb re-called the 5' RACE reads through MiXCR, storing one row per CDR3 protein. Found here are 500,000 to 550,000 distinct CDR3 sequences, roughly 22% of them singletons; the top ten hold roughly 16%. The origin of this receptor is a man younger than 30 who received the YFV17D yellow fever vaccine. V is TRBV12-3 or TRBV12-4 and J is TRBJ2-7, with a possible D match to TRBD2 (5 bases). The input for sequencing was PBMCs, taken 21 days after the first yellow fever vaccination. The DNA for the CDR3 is TGTGCCAGCAGCACCGGGATTAGAACCTCCTACGAGCAGTACTTC. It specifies CASSTGIRTSYEQYF.